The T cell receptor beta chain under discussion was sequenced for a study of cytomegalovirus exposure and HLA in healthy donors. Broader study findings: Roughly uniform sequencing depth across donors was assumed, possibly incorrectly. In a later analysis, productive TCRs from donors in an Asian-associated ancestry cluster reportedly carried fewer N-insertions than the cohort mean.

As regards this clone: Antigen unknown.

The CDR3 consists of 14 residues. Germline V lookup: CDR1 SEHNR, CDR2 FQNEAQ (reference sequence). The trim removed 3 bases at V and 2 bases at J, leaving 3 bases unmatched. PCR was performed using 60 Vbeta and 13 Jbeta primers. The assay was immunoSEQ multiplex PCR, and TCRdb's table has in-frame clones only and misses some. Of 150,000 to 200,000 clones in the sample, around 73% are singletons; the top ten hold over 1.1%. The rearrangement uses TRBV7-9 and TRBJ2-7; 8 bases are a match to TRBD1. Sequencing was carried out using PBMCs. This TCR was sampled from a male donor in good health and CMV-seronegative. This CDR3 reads CASSLTGVTYEQYF. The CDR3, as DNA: TGTGCCAGCAGCTTGACAGGGGTGACCTACGAGCAGTACTTC.